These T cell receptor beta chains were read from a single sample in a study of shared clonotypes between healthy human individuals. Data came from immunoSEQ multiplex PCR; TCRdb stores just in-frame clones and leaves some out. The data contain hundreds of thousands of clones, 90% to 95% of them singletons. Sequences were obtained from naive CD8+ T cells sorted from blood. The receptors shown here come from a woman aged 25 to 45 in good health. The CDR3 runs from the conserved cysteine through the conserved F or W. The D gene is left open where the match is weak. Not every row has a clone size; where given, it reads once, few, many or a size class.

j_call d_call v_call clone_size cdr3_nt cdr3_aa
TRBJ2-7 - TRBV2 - TGTGCCAGCAGAAACAGGGAAACACACGAGCAGTACTTC CASRNRETHEQYF
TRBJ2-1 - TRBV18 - TGTGCCAGCTCACCCGGGACGAGAGAGCAGTTCTTC CASSPGTREQFF
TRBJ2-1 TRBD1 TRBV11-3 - TGTGCCAGCAGCCCCACCCGACAGGGGCATGAGCAGTTCTTC CASSPTRQGHEQFF
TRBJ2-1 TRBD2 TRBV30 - TGTGCCTGGGGTGGCGCGGGAGGTCAACAGTTCTTC CAWGGAGGQQFF
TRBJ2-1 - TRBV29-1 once TGCAGCGTTCCCGGACTATATTCCTACAATGAGCAGTTCTTC CSVPGLYSYNEQFF
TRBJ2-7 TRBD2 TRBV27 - TGTGCCAGCCAAGCCTTAGCGGGAGGGCTGTACGAGCAGTACTTC CASQALAGGLYEQYF
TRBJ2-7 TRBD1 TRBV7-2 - TGTGCCAGCAGCCAGATAGTCAGGGGGCGTTCGGAGCAGTACTTC CASSQIVRGRSEQYF
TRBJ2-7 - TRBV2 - TGTGCCAGCAGTGAGCGAGCGGTCGAGCAGTACTTC CASSERAVEQYF
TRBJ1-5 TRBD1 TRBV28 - TGTGCCAGCAGTTCAAATCAGGGGGGTAATCAGCCCCAGCATTTT CASSSNQGGNQPQHF
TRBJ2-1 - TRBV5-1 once TGCGCCAGCAGCTTGGGCAGGGGTGTGGATGAGCAGTTCTTC CASSLGRGVDEQFF
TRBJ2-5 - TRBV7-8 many TGTGCCAGCACCAAAGAAGAGACCCAGTACTTC CASTKEETQYF
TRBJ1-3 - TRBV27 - TGTGCCAGCAGTTACATTCCGGGAAACTCTGGAAACACCATATATTTT CASSYIPGNSGNTIYF
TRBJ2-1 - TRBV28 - TGTGCCAGCAGTTCCATCGAGAGCTCCTACAATGAGCAGTTCTTC CASSSIESSYNEQFF
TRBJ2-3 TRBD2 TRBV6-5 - TGTGCCAGCAGTTACTGGGGGGGTAGCACAGATACGCAGTATTTT CASSYWGGSTDTQYF
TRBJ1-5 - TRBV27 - TGTGCCAGCAGTCCCTCTCCCGGGACGGAGTCCCTACAGCCCCAGCATTTT CASSPSPGTESLQPQHF
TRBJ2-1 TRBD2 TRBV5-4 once TGTGCCAGCAGCTTTGAAGCGGGAGGGGGAAATGAGCAGTTCTTC CASSFEAGGGNEQFF
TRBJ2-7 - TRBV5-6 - TGTGCCAGCAGCCGTTCCCCCTCCGAGCAGTACTTC CASSRSPSEQYF
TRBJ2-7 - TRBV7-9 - TGTGCCAGCAGTCCCCGACAGGCGCAATACGAGCAGTACTTC CASSPRQAQYEQYF
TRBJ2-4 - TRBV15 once TGTGCCACCAGCAGACCCAGAGGTCAGCGAAAAAACATTCAGTACTTC CATSRPRGQRKNIQYF
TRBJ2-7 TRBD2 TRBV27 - TGTGCCAGCAGATCTGGGACTAGCGGCTCCTACGAGCAGTACTTC CASRSGTSGSYEQYF
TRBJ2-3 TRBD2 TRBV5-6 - TGTGCCAGCAGCCTATGGACTAGCGGGAGCCGAAGCACAGATACGCAGTATTTT CASSLWTSGSRSTDTQYF
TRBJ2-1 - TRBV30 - TGTGCCTGGAGTGGAGGGAATAGTGATGAGCAGTTCTTC CAWSGGNSDEQFF
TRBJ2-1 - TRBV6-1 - TGTGCCAGCACCCCGGGACTGAAAGACAATGAGCAGTTCTTC CASTPGLKDNEQFF
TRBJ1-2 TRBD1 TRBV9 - TGTGCCAGCAGCGCGACAGGGAATACTGGCTATGGCTACACCTTC CASSATGNTGYGYTF
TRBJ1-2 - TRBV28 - TGTGCCAGCAGTTTCGGTACAGCGATGGAAGGCTACACCTTC CASSFGTAMEGYTF
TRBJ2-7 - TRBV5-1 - TGCGCCAGCAGCTTGGACGGATACTACGAGCAGTACTTC CASSLDGYYEQYF
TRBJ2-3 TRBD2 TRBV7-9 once TGTGCCAGCAGCCCAGAGGGGTTTGGGGCTAGCGGGAGTGCAGATACGCAGTATTTT CASSPEGFGASGSADTQYF
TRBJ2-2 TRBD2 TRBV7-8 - TGTGCCAGCAGCCTAGCGGGAGGGCCCGGGGAGCTGTTTTTT CASSLAGGPGELFF
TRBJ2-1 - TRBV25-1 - TGTGCCAGCAGCCGGGGAACCTACAATGAGCAGTTCTTC CASSRGTYNEQFF